This TCR beta chain was documented in a study of blood T cell repertoires in COVID-19. The overall study: Specimens from acute and convalescent COVID-19 originated in the United States, Italy and Spain. Nucleic acid was either cDNA or gDNA, and it came from T cells, B-cell-depleted T cells, or PBMCs.

V lost 11 bases and J 4 bases, leaving 14 bases between the germline ends. Germline CDR1 reads SGHDN; CDR2 reads FVKESK. The CDR3 has 12 amino acids. Per the original methods: Estimation of nucleated cell counts was performed using reference gene primer amplification. Sequencing used immunoSEQ multiplex PCR; TCRdb keeps in-frame clones, though not all of them. That table furnishes V, J and clone size, whereas the DNA furnished D and trimming. There are about 99,000 clones in the sample; around 84% occur only once, and 2% lies in the top ten. This chain connects TRBV14 to TRBJ1-1; D remains ambiguous. The source material was peripheral blood. The clonotype originates from a man in his sixties or seventies with active or convalescent COVID-19. CDR3 region: CAANPGSTEAFF. The CDR3, as DNA: TGTGCCGCAAACCCCGGGAGCACTGAAGCTTTCTTT.